Below, one TCR beta chain is given with its context. After removal of 3 bases from V and 0 bases from J, the junction contained 8 bases not matched to a gene. Germline V gives CDR1 MNHEY, CDR2 SMNVEV (reference sequence). The CDR3 loop spans 17 amino acids. This sample is part of a study of cytomegalovirus exposure and HLA in healthy donors. As for the study in general: Assignment to the Caucasian-associated ancestry cluster applied to over 70% of the roughly 410 genotyped donors.

Primers included in the PCR were 60 Vbeta and 13 Jbeta primers. TCRdb's table, derived via immunoSEQ multiplex PCR, lists solely in-frame clones and lacks some. The table records roughly 250,000 clones, under 90% of them present only once. This cohort consisted of healthy bone marrow donors. The rearrangement uses TRBV27 and TRBJ1-1, with 9 bases that match TRBD1. Material for sequencing was PBMCs. This clonotype was obtained from a girl aged 2-10 years in good health and CMV-seronegative. CDR3 protein: CASSFSGQGRLNTEAFF. CDR3 in DNA: TGTGCCAGCAGTTTCTCTGGACAGGGGCGTTTGAACACTGAAGCTTTCTTT.